Below, 29 T cell receptor beta chains from the same sample are listed, as sequenced in a study of blood T cell repertoires in COVID-19 (dated by TCRdb to 2019 to 2021). The library was made by the immunoSEQ multiplex PCR assay. The source is immuneACCESS, and TCRdb retained only in-frame sequences with V and J called. Part of the clones is not carried over; for the studies checked, unresolved V genes explain less than half of this, and the remainder is unexplained. In all, the sample holds 60,000 to 75,000 clones, and approximately 78% of those were seen once. The top ten clonotypes cover more than 9.5% of the sample. Material for sequencing was peripheral blood. All receptors come from a woman older than 75 with acute or convalescent COVID-19.

The chain recombines TRBV6-5 with TRBJ2-7; possibly TRBD1 for D (6 bases). This CDR3 region has 15 residues. The germline V and J ends were trimmed by 3 bases and 1 base, with 13 bases remaining between them. Germline V gene sequence: CDR1 MNHEY, CDR2 SVGAGI. This CDR3 reads CASSYQGIGSYEQYF. CDR3 nucleotide sequence: TGTGCCAGCAGTTATCAGGGGATTGGGTCCTACGAGCAGTACTTC.

CDR3 loop: CASKDPSLPGDTQYF. CDR3 sequence (DNA): TGCGCCAGCAAGGACCCCAGTCTACCGGGGGATACGCAGTATTTT. V is TRBV10-2 and J is TRBJ2-3; TRBD2 is a possible D gene (5 bases). The CDR3 sequence is 15 residues long. The V gene lost 7 bases and the J gene lost 6 bases, with 20 bases spanning the gap. The germline CDR1 and CDR2 sequences are WSHSY and SAAADI.

The chain links TRBV14 to TRBJ1-2; 7 bases are shared with TRBD1. Germline trimming cut 4 bases from V and 5 bases from J; bases unmatched to any gene: 10. From germline, CDR1 is SGHDN and CDR2 FVKESK. This CDR3 has 15 amino acids. The CDR3 coding sequence is TGTGCCAGCAGCCCCCTGTCTCAGGGGGATTATGGCTACACCTTC. The encoded protein is CASSPLSQGDYGYTF.

The genes are TRBV18 and TRBJ2-7, with a tentative D call TRBD1 (7 bases). The germline gives CDR1 KGHSH, CDR2 LQKENI. This CDR3 has 17 amino acids. Trimming pared 1 base from V and 0 bases from J, leaving 16 bases between. CDR3 nucleotides: TGTGCCAGCTCACCACGGCGGGACAGAAGAAGCTCCTACGAGCAGTACTTC. Protein product: CASSPRRDRRSSYEQYF.

The gene calls are TRBV5-4 and TRBJ1-3, with D maybe TRBD1 (6 bases). The CDR3 loop spans 14 amino acids. Germline V CDR1 and CDR2: SGHNT, YYREEE (reference sequence). The V end was cut by 4 bases, the J end by 7 bases, with 15 bases between. The DNA of the CDR3 is TGTGCCAGCAGCCTAACAGGGAATTGGAACACCATATATTTT. It is translated as CASSLTGNWNTIYF.

The J gene is TRBJ2-1, the V gene TRBV25-1; 8 nucleotides agree with TRBD1. V dropped 2 bases and J dropped 7; count of bases not matched to a gene: 7. Germline CDR1 is MGHDK and CDR2 is SYGVNS. This CDR3 is 15 amino acids long. In DNA form, the CDR3 reads TGTGCCAGCAGTGAAGGCAGGGGGCTTTGGAATGAGCAGTTCTTC. Its translation: CASSEGRGLWNEQFF. The entire variable domain, with the rest obtained from reference TRBV25-1 and TRBJ2-1, is as follows: EADIYQTPRYLVIGTGKKITLECSQTMGHDKMYWYQQDPGMELHLIHYSYGVNSTEKGDLSSESTVSRIRTEHFPLTLESARPSHTSQYLCASSEGRGLWNEQFFGPGTRLTVL.

The rearrangement links TRBV6-5 to TRBJ1-1; TRBD1 might be the D (6 bases). Germline-derived CDR1 and CDR2 are MNHEY and SVGAGI. Trimming took off 6 bases at V and 2 bases at J, with 10 bases between the two ends. The CDR3 has 13 amino acids. CDR3 protein: CASSGQPNTEAFF. The CDR3 DNA reads as TGTGCCAGCAGCGGACAGCCTAACACTGAAGCTTTCTTT.

This chain joins TRBV5-5 and TRBJ1-1; 8 bases map to TRBD1. V lost 0 bases to trimming and J lost 4 bases; unmatched junction nucleotides: 8. Germline loops: CDR1 SGHKS, CDR2 YYEKEE (reference sequence). The CDR3 runs to 16 residues. The chain's CDR3 is CASSLVPTGAGTEAFF. CDR3 sequence (DNA): TGTGCCAGCAGCTTGGTACCGACAGGGGCGGGCACTGAAGCTTTCTTT.

In nucleotides, the CDR3 is TGCGCCAGCAGCCGGGACAGGGGGCACAATGAGCAGTTCTTC. Residues: CASSRDRGHNEQFF. The V and J genes are TRBV5-1 and TRBJ2-1, with 12 bases that match TRBD1. The CDR3 covers 14 residues. J was trimmed by 5 bases and V by 4 bases; bases with no gene match: 1. CDR1 is SGHRS, CDR2 YFSETQ, per germline.

V and J are TRBV21-1 and TRBJ1-1; the table's D gene call, TRBD1, was not cross checked with the DNA. TRBV21-1 is described as a pseudogene. The CDR3 spans 14 residues. For the CDR3, the DNA is TGTGCCAGCAGCAAAGAGGAGACAGGGGGGCGAGCTTTCTTT. Translating it yields CASSKEETGGRAFF.

This clone was found once. V usage is TRBV19 and J usage is TRBJ1-2, with no clear D. Trimming took 3 bases from V and 0 from J, leaving 20 bases between them. CDR1 is LNHDA and CDR2 is SQIVND in the germline V gene (reference sequence). This CDR3 spans 18 amino acids. The CDR3 loop reads CASSILALKETANYGYTF. The CDR3 nucleotides are TGTGCCAGTAGTATCCTAGCTCTTAAGGAAACGGCTAACTATGGCTACACCTTC.

A few counts support this clone. The V gene is TRBV2, the J gene TRBJ1-1; tentative D call: TRBD1 (5 bases). V was clipped by 4 bases and J by 1 base, with 7 bases between them. The CDR3 is made up of 13 amino acids. Germline V gene data show CDR1 as SNHLY and CDR2 as FYNNEI. CDR3 sequence reads: CASSAGQNTEAFF. The CDR3, as DNA: TGTGCCAGCAGTGCAGGACAGAACACTGAAGCTTTCTTT.

The rearrangement joins TRBV7-2 to TRBJ2-3; D is ambiguous. Germline V gene data show CDR1 as SGHTA and CDR2 as FQGNSA. With 5 bases removed from V and 3 bases from J, the gap between germline ends came to 9 bases. The CDR3 is 13 amino acids. CDR3 sequence (DNA): TGTGCCAGCAGCCCCCCCTTAACAGATACGCAGTATTTT. This codes for CASSPPLTDTQYF.

This chain joins TRBV7-6 and TRBJ2-3; 10 bases line up with TRBD1. Germline V gene data show CDR1 as SGHVS and CDR2 as FNYEAQ. This CDR3 is 15 amino acids long. V lost 5 bases and J lost 4; bases outside the gene matches: 6. The CDR3 DNA sequence: TGTGCCAGCAGCCTGAGACAGGGGGCCGCAGATACGCAGTATTTT. Amino acids: CASSLRQGAADTQYF.

The CDR3 loop reads CASSSWVGHFYEQYF. The CDR3 coding sequence is TGTGCCAGCAGCTCTTGGGTGGGACACTTCTACGAGCAGTACTTC. This sequence joins TRBV5-4 and TRBJ2-7, with D possibly matching TRBD1 (6 bases). Germline CDR1 reads SGHNT; CDR2 reads YYREEE (reference sequence). Trimming cost V 3 bases and J 3 bases, with 16 bases left between them. The CDR3 extends over 15 amino acids.

The rearrangement uses TRBV7-9 and TRBJ1-4, with 9 bases aligning to TRBD1. Germline lookup yields CDR1 SEHNR and CDR2 FQNEAQ (reference sequence). CDR3 length: 16 amino acids. V trimming: 0 bases; J trimming: 6 bases; junction bases outside the gene matches: 5. The chain's CDR3 is CASSLAGQGSHEKLFF. The CDR3 bases are TGTGCCAGCAGCTTAGCGGGACAGGGCTCTCATGAAAAACTGTTTTTT. Full variable domain (remainder filled in from reference TRBV7-9 and TRBJ1-4): DTGVSQNPRHKITKRGQNVTFRCDPISEHNRLYWYRQTLGQGPEFLTYFQNEAQLEKSRLLSDRFSAERPKGSFSTLEIQRTEQGDSAMYLCASSLAGQGSHEKLFFGSGTQLSVL.

The chain is built from TRBV19 and TRBJ2-1; weak D call: TRBD1 (6 bases). Trimming pared 8 bases from V and 1 base from J, leaving 15 bases between. Germline V gene sequence: CDR1 LNHDA, CDR2 SQIVND (reference sequence). The CDR3 runs to 15 residues. The CDR3 protein is CASRATGYSYNEQFF. Written as DNA, the CDR3 is TGTGCCAGTCGTGCGACAGGTTATTCCTACAATGAGCAGTTCTTC.

V usage is TRBV2 and J usage is TRBJ2-5; 13 positions match TRBD2. The V and J ends lost 3 bases and 5 bases, in that order; junction bases with no gene match: 3. Germline-derived CDR1 and CDR2 are SNHLY and FYNNEI. This CDR3 is built from 15 residues. In nucleotides, the CDR3 is TGTGCCAGCAGTGAGCTGACTAGCGGGGGGGAGACCCAGTACTTC. Its translation: CASSELTSGGETQYF.

The chain combines TRBV2 with TRBJ2-2; no definite D call. The CDR3 consists of 14 residues. CDR1 is SNHLY and CDR2 is FYNNEI in the germline V gene. The V end was cut by 5 bases, the J end by 5 bases, with 12 bases between. The CDR3 DNA sequence: TGTGCCAGCAGTTTGGGCACAGTAACCGGGGAGCTGTTTTTT. It specifies CASSLGTVTGELFF.

This rearrangement joins TRBV2 to TRBJ1-6; 7 nucleotides align to TRBD1. The CDR3 extends over 14 amino acids. J gave up 0 bases and V 8 bases, and 1 base lay outside the gene matches. Germline-derived CDR1 and CDR2 are SNHLY and FYNNEI. CDR3 amino acids: CASHRGSYNSPLHF. CDR3 nucleotide sequence: TGTGCCAGCCACAGGGGCTCCTATAATTCACCCCTCCACTTT.

The chain couples TRBV5-6 to TRBJ1-4, with 7 nucleotides matching TRBD1. The CDR3 sequence is 16 residues long. With V trimmed by 1 base and J by 0 bases, 3 bases remained unmatched. The germline V gene encodes CDR1 SGHDT and CDR2 YYEEEE. CDR3 nucleotide sequence: TGTGCCAGCAGCTTGTTGGGACAGTCAACTAATGAAAAACTGTTTTTT. Encoded protein: CASSLLGQSTNEKLFF.

Details on this clone: The sample holds other DNA sequences that translate to the same CDR3. The rearrangement links TRBV6-5 to TRBJ1-3; no definite D call. The CDR3 loop spans 15 amino acids. V was trimmed by 8 bases and J by 0 bases, leaving 14 bases between them. Per germline, CDR1 MNHEY and CDR2 SVGAGI. CDR3 in amino acids: CASRPAGHSGNTIYF. In nucleotides, the CDR3 is TGTGCCAGCCGACCCGCAGGTCACTCTGGAAACACCATATATTTT.

The chain joins TRBV19 to TRBJ2-3; D perhaps matches TRBD1 (6 bases). The CDR3 is 14 residues long. Germline-derived CDR1 and CDR2 are LNHDA and SQIVND (reference sequence). V was cut by 2 bases and J by 6 bases, with 12 bases left in between. The DNA of the CDR3 is TGTGCCAGTAGTATAAGGTCAGGGGACGATACGCAGTATTTT. Amino acids: CASSIRSGDDTQYF.

The CDR3 region is CASSSQGALNTEAFF. The CDR3 DNA follows: TGTGCCAGCAGCAGCCAGGGGGCCCTGAACACTGAAGCTTTCTTT. V and J are TRBV14 and TRBJ1-1; TRBD1 aligns across 8 bases. CDR1 is SGHDN and CDR2 is FVKESK in the germline V gene. The CDR3 loop spans 15 amino acids. The J segment lost 0 bases and the V segment lost 5 bases, leaving 5 bases of the junction unmatched.

The V and J genes are TRBV5-1 and TRBJ1-1, with 8 bases identical to TRBD1. CDR3 length: 14 residues. The germline gives CDR1 SGHRS, CDR2 YFSETQ. V was clipped by 6 bases and J by 3 bases; unmatched bases: 7. The CDR3: CASKVAGGYTEAFF. The CDR3 nucleotides read TGCGCCAGCAAGGTTGCAGGGGGCTACACTGAAGCTTTCTTT.

The chain couples TRBV6-4 to TRBJ2-1; TRBD1 matches 9 bases. Germline CDR1 reads MRHNA; CDR2 reads SNTAGT. The CDR3 totals 14 residues. Germline trimming cut 4 bases from V and 8 bases from J; bases unmatched to any gene: 6. The CDR3 DNA sequence: TGTGCCAGCAGTGGACAGGGGGGTCTGGATGAGCAGTTCTTC. It specifies CASSGQGGLDEQFF.

J is TRBJ2-7 and V is TRBV14; TRBD2 is a possible D gene (6 bases). CDR1 is SGHDN and CDR2 is FVKESK in the germline V gene. The CDR3 runs to 14 residues. Trimming cost V 4 bases and J 2 bases, with 12 bases left between them. The CDR3 spells CASSRGTAPYEQYF. The CDR3 DNA reads TGTGCCAGCAGCCGCGGGACCGCACCCTACGAGCAGTACTTC.

The chain joins TRBV4-1 to TRBJ1-4; 9 bases are shared with TRBD1. CDR1 MGHRA and CDR2 YSYEKL come from the germline V gene. The length of the CDR3 is 16 residues. J lost 7 bases, V lost 4 bases, and 10 bases had no gene match. This chain's CDR3 is CASSLEGGQGSEKLFF. DNA of the CDR3: TGCGCCAGCAGCCTCGAAGGGGGACAGGGTAGTGAAAAACTGTTTTTT.

This chain links TRBV2 with TRBJ1-2, with D perhaps TRBD1 (5 bases). The CDR3 has 13 residues. Looked up from germline, CDR1 is SNHLY and CDR2 is FYNNEI. Between the trimmed V and J ends, which lost 8 bases and 2 bases, there was a span of 12 bases. The CDR3 region has the DNA TGTGCCAGCGAGACAGCAACCAACTATGGCTACACCTTC. Protein: CASETATNYGYTF. Supplemented by reference TRBV2 and TRBJ1-2, the full variable domain reads EPEVTQTPSHQVTQMGQEVILRCVPISNHLYFYWYRQILGQKVEFLVSFYNNEISEKSEIFDDQFSVERPDGSNFTLKIRSTKLEDSAMYFCASETATNYGYTFGSGTRLTVV.